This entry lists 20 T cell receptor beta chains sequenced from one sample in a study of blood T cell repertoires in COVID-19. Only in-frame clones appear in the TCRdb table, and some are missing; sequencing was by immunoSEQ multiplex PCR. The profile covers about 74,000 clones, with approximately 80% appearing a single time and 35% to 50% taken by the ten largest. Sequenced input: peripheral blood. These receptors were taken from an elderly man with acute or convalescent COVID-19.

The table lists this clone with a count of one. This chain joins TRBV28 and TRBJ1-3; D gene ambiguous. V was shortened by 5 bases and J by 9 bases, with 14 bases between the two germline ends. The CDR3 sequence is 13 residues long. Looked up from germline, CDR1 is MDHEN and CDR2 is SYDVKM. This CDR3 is CASSRTVEVTIYF. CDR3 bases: TGTGCCAGCAGTAGGACGGTGGAGGTCACCATATATTTT. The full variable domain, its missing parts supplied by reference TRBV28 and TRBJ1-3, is DVKVTQSSRYLVKRTGEKVFLECVQDMDHENMFWYRQDPGLGLRLIYFSYDVKMKEKGDIPEGYSVSREKKERFSLILESASTNQTSMYLCASSRTVEVTIYFGEGSWLTVV.

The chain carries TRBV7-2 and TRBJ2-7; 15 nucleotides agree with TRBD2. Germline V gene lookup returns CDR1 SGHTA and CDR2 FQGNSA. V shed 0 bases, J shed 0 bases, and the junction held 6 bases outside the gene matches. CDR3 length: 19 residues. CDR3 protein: CASSLAGLAGGLSSYEQYF. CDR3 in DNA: TGTGCCAGCAGCTTAGCGGGACTAGCGGGGGGCCTGAGCTCCTACGAGCAGTACTTC.

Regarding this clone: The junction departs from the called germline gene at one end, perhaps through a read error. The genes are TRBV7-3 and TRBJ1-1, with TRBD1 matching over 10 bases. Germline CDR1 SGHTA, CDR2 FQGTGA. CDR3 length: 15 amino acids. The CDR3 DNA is TGTGCCAGCAGCTTAGGACAGGGGGGGAACCCTGAAGCTTTCTTT. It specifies CASSLGQGGNPEAFF. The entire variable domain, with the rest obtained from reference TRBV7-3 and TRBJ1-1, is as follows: GAGVSQTPSNKVTEKGKYVELRCDPISGHTALYWYRQSLGQGPEFLIYFQGTGAADDSGLPNDRFFAVRPEGSVSTLKIQRTERGDSAVYLCASSLGQGGNPEAFFGQGTRLTVV.

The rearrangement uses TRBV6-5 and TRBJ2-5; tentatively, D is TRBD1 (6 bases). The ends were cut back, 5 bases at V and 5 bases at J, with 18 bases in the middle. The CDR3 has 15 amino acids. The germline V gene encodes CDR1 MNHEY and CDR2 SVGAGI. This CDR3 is CASSTQGRSWETQYF. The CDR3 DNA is TGTGCCAGCAGTACTCAGGGGCGCTCTTGGGAGACCCAGTACTTC.

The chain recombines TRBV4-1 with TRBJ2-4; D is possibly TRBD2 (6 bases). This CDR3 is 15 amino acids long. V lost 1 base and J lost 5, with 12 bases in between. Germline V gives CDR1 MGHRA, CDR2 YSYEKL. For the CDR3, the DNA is TGCGCCAGCAGCCAAGGGGGACTCAAGGAAAACATTCAGTACTTC. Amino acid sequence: CASSQGGLKENIQYF.

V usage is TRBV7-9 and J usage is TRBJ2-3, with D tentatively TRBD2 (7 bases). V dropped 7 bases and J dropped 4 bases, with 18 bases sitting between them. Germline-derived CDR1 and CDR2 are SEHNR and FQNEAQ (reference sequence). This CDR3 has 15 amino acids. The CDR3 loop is CASTGGWEGADTQYF. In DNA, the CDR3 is TGTGCCAGCACTGGGGGCTGGGAGGGCGCAGATACGCAGTATTTT. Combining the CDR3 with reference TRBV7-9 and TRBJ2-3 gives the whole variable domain DTGVSQNPRHKITKRGQNVTFRCDPISEHNRLYWYRQTLGQGPEFLTYFQNEAQLEKSRLLSDRFSAERPKGSFSTLEIQRTEQGDSAMYLCASTGGWEGADTQYFGPGTRLTVL.

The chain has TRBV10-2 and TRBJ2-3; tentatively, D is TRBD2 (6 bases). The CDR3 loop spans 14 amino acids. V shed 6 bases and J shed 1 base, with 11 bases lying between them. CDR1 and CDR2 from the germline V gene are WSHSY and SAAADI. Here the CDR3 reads CASRTSGGTDTQYF. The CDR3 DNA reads TGCGCCAGCAGGACTTCGGGGGGCACAGATACGCAGTATTTT.

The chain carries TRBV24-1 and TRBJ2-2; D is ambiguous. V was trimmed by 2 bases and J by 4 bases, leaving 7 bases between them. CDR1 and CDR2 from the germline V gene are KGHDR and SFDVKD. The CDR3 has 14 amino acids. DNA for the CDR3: TGTGCCACCAGTGATTCGACACGCACCGGGGAGCTGTTTTTT. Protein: CATSDSTRTGELFF.

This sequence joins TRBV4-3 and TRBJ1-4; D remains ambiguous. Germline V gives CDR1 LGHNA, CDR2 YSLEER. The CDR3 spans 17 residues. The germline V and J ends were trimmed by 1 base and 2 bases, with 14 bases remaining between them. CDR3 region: CASSQGSGVRTNEKLFF. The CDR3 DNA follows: TGCGCCAGCAGCCAAGGATCCGGGGTCCGCACTAATGAAAAACTGTTTTTT.

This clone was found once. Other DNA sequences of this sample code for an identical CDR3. The CDR3 DNA reads as TGCGCCAGCAGCTTGGCCGGGAATCAGCCCCAGCATTTT. The encoded protein is CASSLAGNQPQHF. The chain employs TRBV5-1 and TRBJ1-5, with no clear D. The CDR3 extends over 13 amino acids. V was shortened by 0 bases and J by 4 bases, with 5 bases between the two germline ends. Germline V gene lookup returns CDR1 SGHRS and CDR2 YFSETQ.

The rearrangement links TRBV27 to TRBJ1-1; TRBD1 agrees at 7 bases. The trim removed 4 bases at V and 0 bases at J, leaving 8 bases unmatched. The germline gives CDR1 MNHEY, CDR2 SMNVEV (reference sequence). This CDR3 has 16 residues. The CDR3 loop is CASSSKEGAMNTEAFF. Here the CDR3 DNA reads TGTGCCAGCAGTTCGAAGGAGGGGGCCATGAACACTGAAGCTTTCTTT.

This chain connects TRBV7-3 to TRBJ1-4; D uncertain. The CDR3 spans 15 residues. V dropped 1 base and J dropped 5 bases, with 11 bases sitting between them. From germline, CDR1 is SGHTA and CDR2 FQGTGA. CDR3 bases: TGTGCCAGCAGCTTAAGACGAGGGAACAATGAAAAACTGTTTTTT. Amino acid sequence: CASSLRRGNNEKLFF.

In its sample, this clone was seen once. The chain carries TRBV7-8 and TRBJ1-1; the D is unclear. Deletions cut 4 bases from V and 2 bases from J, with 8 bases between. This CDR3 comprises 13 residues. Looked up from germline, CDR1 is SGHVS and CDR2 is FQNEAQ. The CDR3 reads CASSSYINTEAFF. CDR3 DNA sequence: TGTGCCAGCAGCTCTTACATCAACACTGAAGCTTTCTTT.

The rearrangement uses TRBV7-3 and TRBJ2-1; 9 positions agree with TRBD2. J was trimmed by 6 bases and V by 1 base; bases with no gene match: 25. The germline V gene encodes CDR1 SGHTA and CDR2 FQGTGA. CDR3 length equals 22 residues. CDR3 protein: CASSLIGGEQSGRPPSGNEQFF. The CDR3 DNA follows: TGTGCCAGCAGCTTAATTGGGGGGGAGCAGAGCGGGAGGCCTCCAAGTGGCAATGAGCAGTTCTTC.

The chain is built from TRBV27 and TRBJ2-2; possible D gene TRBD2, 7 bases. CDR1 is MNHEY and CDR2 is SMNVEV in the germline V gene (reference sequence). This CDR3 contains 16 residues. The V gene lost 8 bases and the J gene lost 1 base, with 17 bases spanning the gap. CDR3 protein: CASQTSGGRNTGELFF. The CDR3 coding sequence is TGTGCCAGCCAAACCTCGGGGGGCCGGAACACCGGGGAGCTGTTTTTT.

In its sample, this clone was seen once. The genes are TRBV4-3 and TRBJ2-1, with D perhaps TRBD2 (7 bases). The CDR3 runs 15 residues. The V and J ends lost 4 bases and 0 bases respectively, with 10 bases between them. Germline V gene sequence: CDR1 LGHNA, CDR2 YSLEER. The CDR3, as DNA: TGCGCCAGCAGCCCGAGGGGGGGCTCCTACAATGAGCAGTTCTTC. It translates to CASSPRGGSYNEQFF.

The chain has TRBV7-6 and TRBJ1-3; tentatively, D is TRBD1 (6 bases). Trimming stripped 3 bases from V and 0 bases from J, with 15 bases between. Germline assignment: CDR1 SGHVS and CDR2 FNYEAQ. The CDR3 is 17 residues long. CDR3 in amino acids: CASSFQGQFYSGNTIYF. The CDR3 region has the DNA TGTGCCAGCAGCTTCCAGGGACAATTCTACTCTGGAAACACCATATATTTT.

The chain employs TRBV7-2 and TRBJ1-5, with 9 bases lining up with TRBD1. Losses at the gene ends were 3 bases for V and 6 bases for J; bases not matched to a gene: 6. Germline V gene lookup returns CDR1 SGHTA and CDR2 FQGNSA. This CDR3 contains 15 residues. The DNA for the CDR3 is TGTGCCAGCAGCTTGGGACAGGGCCACAGTCAGCCCCAGCATTTT. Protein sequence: CASSLGQGHSQPQHF.

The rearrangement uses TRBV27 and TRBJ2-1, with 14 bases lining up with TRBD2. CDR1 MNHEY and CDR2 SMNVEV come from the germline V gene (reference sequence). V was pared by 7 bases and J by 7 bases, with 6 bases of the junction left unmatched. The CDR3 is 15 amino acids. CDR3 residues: CASNLGLAGANEQFF. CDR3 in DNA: TGTGCCAGCAACCTGGGACTAGCGGGGGCAAATGAGCAGTTCTTC.

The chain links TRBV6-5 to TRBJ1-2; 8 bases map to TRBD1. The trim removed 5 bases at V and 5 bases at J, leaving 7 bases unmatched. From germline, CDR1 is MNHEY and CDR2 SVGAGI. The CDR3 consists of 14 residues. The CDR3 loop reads CASSTGGRLYGYTF. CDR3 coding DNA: TGTGCCAGCAGTACAGGGGGACGGTTATATGGCTACACCTTC.